Presented here are 25 T cell receptor beta chains from one specimen sequenced in a study of human T cells and chemical hapten exposure. Time point specified: patch test 1, 2 weeks after DPC sensitization. Treatment meaning: therapeutic diphenylcyclopropenone sensitization with weekly scalp DPC. TCRdb called the RACE reads again in MiXCR, with one record for every CDR3 protein. The table has some 400,000 distinct CDR3 sequences, roughly 4.8% seen once. The sample consisted of whole blood, taken in connection with sensitization to the hapten diphenylcyclopropenone (DPC). These receptors came from a woman aged 45-60 years with alopecia areata. Some clones in this sample may be carry-over from other donors' samples.

The chain joins TRBV24-1 to TRBJ1-3; 7 positions agree with TRBD1. This CDR3 comprises 11 residues. Germline loops: CDR1 KGHDR, CDR2 SFDVKD. The ends lost 2 bases at V and 14 bases at J; junction bases unmatched: 2. The CDR3 DNA follows: TGTGCCACCAGTGATTGGGACAGCTTATATTTT. This encodes CATSDWDSLYF.

This clonotype turned up a few times. The chain recombines TRBV6-5 with TRBJ1-4, with D perhaps matching TRBD1 (6 bases). CDR1 and CDR2 (germline): MNHEY, SVGAGI. V was shortened by 8 bases and J by 4 bases, with 14 bases between the two germline ends. The CDR3 covers 14 residues. DNA of the CDR3: TGTGCCAGCGCCGGAACAGGGCTTAATGAAAAACTGTTTTTT. It codes for CASAGTGLNEKLFF.

This clonotype occurred many times. The rearrangement joins TRBV12-3 or TRBV12-4 to TRBJ2-7, with 11 bases aligning to TRBD2. CDR3 length equals 14 residues. V shed 6 bases, J shed 1 base, and the junction held 2 bases outside the gene matches. This CDR3 reads CASRIAGGSYEQYF. The CDR3 region has the DNA TGTGCCAGCAGAATAGCGGGAGGGTCCTACGAGCAGTACTTC.

This clonotype was seen more than once but under ten times. The gene calls are TRBV6-5 and TRBJ2-2; D is uncertain. CDR3 length: 13 amino acids. V lost 2 bases and J lost 6, with 7 bases in between. Germline lookup yields CDR1 MNHEY and CDR2 SVGAGI. CDR3 loop: CASSYSRSGELFF. CDR3 nucleotide sequence: TGTGCCAGCAGTTACAGCAGGTCCGGGGAGCTGTTTTTT.

This clonotype was recorded at least ten times. The gene calls are TRBV9 and TRBJ2-3; 7 bases match TRBD2. Germline assignment: CDR1 SGDLS and CDR2 YYNGEE. With V trimmed by 2 bases and J by 3 bases, 6 bases remained unmatched. The CDR3 sequence is 15 residues long. In DNA form, the CDR3 reads TGTGCCAGCAGCGTTAGCGGGTCCTTTACAGATACGCAGTATTTT. It specifies CASSVSGSFTDTQYF.

This clonotype was recorded many times. The chain uses TRBV9 and TRBJ2-3; tentatively, D is TRBD2 (5 bases). This CDR3 contains 14 residues. V was cut by 0 bases and J by 5 bases, with 10 bases left in between. Germline CDR1 and CDR2: SGDLS and YYNGEE. In DNA form, the CDR3 reads TGTGCCAGCAGCGTAGTTTCAGGAGGAGATACGCAGTATTTT. Amino acids: CASSVVSGGDTQYF.

The chain links TRBV4-2 to TRBJ1-6; D is perhaps TRBD1 (6 bases). The CDR3 spans 16 residues. The ends were cut back, 4 bases at V and 5 bases at J, with 15 bases in the middle. Germline V gene sequence: CDR1 LGHNA, CDR2 YNFKEQ. The CDR3, as DNA: TGTGCCAGCAGCCGACTGAAAGGGGGGGATAATTCACCCCTCCACTTT. This translates into CASSRLKGGDNSPLHF.

This chain uses TRBV12-3 or TRBV12-4 with TRBJ1-2; D gene uncertain. The CDR3 is made up of 14 amino acids. Trimming left V 2 bases short and J 5 bases short, with 12 bases between. The CDR3 is CASSLYETRYGYTF. The CDR3 nucleotides read TGTGCCAGCAGTTTATATGAGACTCGATATGGCTACACCTTC.

This clonotype was seen more than once but under ten times. V gene TRBV18 combines with J gene TRBJ2-3, with 7 bases lining up with TRBD2. CDR3 length equals 16 residues. V was clipped by 6 bases and J by 2 bases; unmatched bases: 11. Germline CDR1 is KGHSH and CDR2 is LQKENI. The DNA of the CDR3 is TGTGCCAGCTCCCCCCGTCGAGCGGGGATCACAGATACGCAGTATTTT. Amino acids: CASSPRRAGITDTQYF.

This clonotype has more than one count but fewer than ten. The chain combines TRBV7-9 with TRBJ1-1; TRBD1 agrees at 7 bases. Losses at the gene ends were 5 bases for V and 5 bases for J; bases not matched to a gene: 8. Per the germline V gene, CDR1 is SEHNR and CDR2 is FQNEAQ (reference sequence). The CDR3 totals 14 residues. The CDR3 sequence: CASSPPPGGTEAFF. CDR3 in DNA: TGTGCCAGCAGCCCTCCCCCAGGGGGGACTGAAGCTTTCTTT.

This clonotype was seen repeatedly, ten times or more. The chain uses TRBV7-8 and TRBJ1-5, with TRBD1 as a possible D gene (5 bases). Germline V lookup: CDR1 SGHVS, CDR2 FQNEAQ. V lost 5 bases to trimming and J lost 1 base, with 21 bases between them. This CDR3 is built from 18 residues. Written as DNA, the CDR3 is TGTGCCAGCAGCGACCAGGTCCCAGGGTTGGGGAGCAATCAGCCCCAGCATTTT. Residues: CASSDQVPGLGSNQPQHF.

This clonotype was detected ten times or more. The rearrangement links TRBV12-3 or TRBV12-4 to TRBJ1-5, with D unresolved. The CDR3 has 13 residues. The V end lost 3 bases, the J end lost 4 bases, and 7 bases lay between the germline ends. The CDR3 loop reads CASSFIRNQPQHF. DNA of the CDR3: TGTGCCAGCAGTTTTATCAGGAATCAGCCCCAGCATTTT.

This clonotype appeared many times. The gene calls are TRBV27 and TRBJ1-3; D gene uncertain. Germline V lookup: CDR1 MNHEY, CDR2 SMNVEV (reference sequence). CDR3 size: 15 residues. Trimming took 0 bases from V and 0 from J, leaving 6 bases between them. This chain's CDR3 is CASSLSGYSGNTIYF. The CDR3 nucleotides are TGTGCCAGCAGTTTATCGGGTTACTCTGGAAACACCATATATTTT.

The sample holds many counts of this clonotype. The rearrangement uses TRBV3-1 and TRBJ2-7; D might be TRBD1 or TRBD2, each matching 6 bases. The ends were cut back, 1 base at V and 2 bases at J, with 12 bases in the middle. The CDR3 contains 15 residues. CDR1 LGHDT and CDR2 YNNKEL come from the germline V gene (reference sequence). The CDR3 here is CASSQAARGAYEQYF. In nucleotides, the CDR3 is TGTGCCAGCAGCCAAGCCGCTAGGGGGGCCTACGAGCAGTACTTC.

The chain links TRBV9 to TRBJ1-1, with D unclear. Germline V gene data show CDR1 as SGDLS and CDR2 as YYNGEE. The CDR3 has 14 amino acids. V gave up 0 bases and J gave up 0 bases, with 6 bases separating them. CDR3 DNA: TGTGCCAGCAGCGTAGATGCCATGAACACTGAAGCTTTCTTT. It codes for CASSVDAMNTEAFF.

This clonotype was found many times. DNA for the CDR3: TGCGCCAGCAGCTTGGACGGGCCCGCTAGCAATCAGCCCCAGCATTTT. Its translation: CASSLDGPASNQPQHF. The V call is TRBV5-1, the J call TRBJ1-5, with D hard to call. Germline V CDR1 and CDR2: SGHRS, YFSETQ. Trimming took 0 bases from V and 0 from J, leaving 10 bases between them. This CDR3 comprises 16 residues.

This clonotype was detected many times. The rearrangement uses TRBV28 and TRBJ2-3; perhaps TRBD2 as D (5 bases). Germline CDR1 MDHEN, CDR2 SYDVKM. V lost 5 bases and J lost 1, with 22 bases in between. The CDR3 runs to 18 residues. The CDR3 DNA follows: TGTGCCAGCAGTACTTCCGGGTTTTCCAGGCGGGGCACAGATACGCAGTATTTT. The encoded protein is CASSTSGFSRRGTDTQYF.

The chain is built from TRBV10-2 and TRBJ2-1, with 10 bases identical to TRBD2. The V segment lost 2 bases and the J segment 8 bases; nucleotides outside the gene matches: 3. Germline-derived CDR1 and CDR2 are WSHSY and SAAADI. This CDR3 is built from 14 residues. The CDR3 nucleotides read TGCGCCAGCAGTGAGACTAGCGGGATTGATGAGCAGTTCTTC. Protein product: CASSETSGIDEQFF.

Many counts were recorded for this clonotype. The rearrangement links TRBV6-1 to TRBJ2-3; 9 nucleotides line up with TRBD1. V trimming: 5 bases; J trimming: 1 base; junction bases outside the gene matches: 16. Germline CDR1 and CDR2: MNHNS and SASEGT. The CDR3 extends over 19 amino acids. The chain's CDR3 is CASSPRGTGKFYGTDTQYF. As DNA, the CDR3 is TGTGCCAGCAGTCCCCGGGGGACAGGGAAGTTCTACGGCACAGATACGCAGTATTTT.

This clonotype was seen only a few times. The V and J genes are TRBV20-1 and TRBJ2-1, with TRBD2 matching over 7 bases. J was trimmed by 8 bases and V by 4 bases; bases with no gene match: 11. Germline values: CDR1 DFQATT, CDR2 SNEGSKA (reference sequence). The CDR3 length is 14 residues. CDR3 bases: TGCAGTGCTACCGCGAGCGGGACTGGTTATGAGCAGTTCTTC. Amino acids: CSATASGTGYEQFF.

This clonotype was seen only a few times. J is TRBJ2-1 and V is TRBV28, with D possibly being TRBD2 (5 bases). The CDR3 loop spans 14 amino acids. In germline, CDR1 is MDHEN, CDR2 SYDVKM. The ends were cut back, 3 bases at V and 8 bases at J, with 14 bases in the middle. The CDR3 reads CASSLTNPRDEQFF. The CDR3 DNA reads TGTGCCAGCAGTTTGACTAACCCCCGTGATGAGCAGTTCTTC.

This clonotype was counted ten times or more. V gene TRBV20-1 combines with J gene TRBJ1-1; D unresolved. V dropped 2 bases and J dropped 2 bases, with 6 bases sitting between them. This CDR3 spans 12 amino acids. CDR1 DFQATT and CDR2 SNEGSKA come from the germline V gene (reference sequence). The CDR3 nucleotides read TGCAGTGCTAGACGTCCTAACACTGAAGCTTTCTTT. The encoded protein is CSARRPNTEAFF.

This clonotype turned up a few times. V gene TRBV7-9 combines with J gene TRBJ2-7; D gene uncertain. This CDR3 region has 14 residues. V dropped 0 bases and J dropped 1 base, with 7 bases sitting between them. Per the germline V gene, CDR1 is SEHNR and CDR2 is FQNEAQ (reference sequence). DNA of the CDR3: TGTGCCAGCAGCTTAGCGCAGAGGTCCTACGAGCAGTACTTC. Translation gives CASSLAQRSYEQYF.

This clonotype was seen a few times. The CDR3 nucleotides are TGTGCCTGGCGGGACGGGGGGGCGTGGACAGATACGCAGTATTTT. It specifies CAWRDGGAWTDTQYF. The chain couples TRBV30 to TRBJ2-3; 8 bases are a match to TRBD2. The V segment lost 5 bases and the J segment 3 bases; nucleotides outside the gene matches: 10. Germline CDR1 and CDR2: GTSNPN and SVGIG (reference sequence). The CDR3 loop spans 15 amino acids.

This clonotype was seen many times. The rearrangement links TRBV27 to TRBJ2-3; 8 bases match TRBD2. The junction had 12 bases not matched to a gene; V was cut back by 7 bases and J by 6 bases. The CDR3 totals 15 residues. Germline CDR1 MNHEY, CDR2 SMNVEV (reference sequence). CDR3 amino acids: CASKFGAGVGDTQYF. The CDR3 region has the DNA TGTGCCAGCAAGTTCGGAGCGGGAGTCGGGGATACGCAGTATTTT.